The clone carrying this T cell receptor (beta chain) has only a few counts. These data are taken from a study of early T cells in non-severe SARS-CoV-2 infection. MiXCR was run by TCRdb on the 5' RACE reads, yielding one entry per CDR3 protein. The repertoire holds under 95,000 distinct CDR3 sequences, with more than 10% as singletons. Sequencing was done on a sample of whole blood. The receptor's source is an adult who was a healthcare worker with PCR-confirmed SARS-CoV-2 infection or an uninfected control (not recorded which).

This chain's CDR3 is CASSSSETEQFF. As DNA, the CDR3 is TGTGCCAGCAGTTCGTCAGAGACTGAGCAGTTCTTC. The V and J genes are TRBV28 and TRBJ2-1, with D uncertain. V lost 4 bases and J lost 9, with 10 bases in between. Germline CDR1 is MDHEN and CDR2 is SYDVKM. This CDR3 region has 12 residues.